The rows below give T cell receptor beta chains drawn from one sample of a study of tumor-infiltrating lymphocytes in primary liver carcinoma. TCRdb reprocessed the multiplex PCR reads with MiXCR, giving one entry per CDR3 protein. There are more than 85,000 distinct CDR3 sequences in the sample; around 84% occur only once, and under 25% lies in the top ten. Sequenced: liver tumor tissue from sampling region 3. These receptors all come from a man in his forties with primary liver carcinoma and hepatitis B virus infection. Each CDR3 is given with its conserved first and last residue.

CDR3	V	J
CASSPGLVQEIQYF	TRBV12-3/TRBV12-4	TRBJ2-5
CSAGVAEGQMTDTQYF	TRBV20-1	TRBJ2-3
CAWSQTRPGSTLHF	TRBV30	TRBJ1-6
CASRQGTASNQPQHF	TRBV12-3/TRBV12-4	TRBJ1-5
CASTSGQMNTEAFF	TRBV28	TRBJ1-1
CVSRGADYGYTF	TRBV6-1	TRBJ1-2
CASSLVAAVETQYF	TRBV7-9	TRBJ2-5
CASIPTTAGGGNEQFF	TRBV6-6	TRBJ2-1
CTSSHPGQGNHPQHF	TRBV6-1	TRBJ1-5
CASSLDRGGRSNNEQLF	TRBV11-2	TRBJ2-1
CVSTSLAGGPGELFF	TRBV6-5	TRBJ2-2
CASSLPDRENTEAFF	TRBV7-9	TRBJ1-1
CASGESGSLADPQYF	TRBV12-5	TRBJ2-3
CASKKFSACSYEQYF	TRBV12-3/TRBV12-4	TRBJ2-7
CASSFAGTGILYFGYAF	TRBV28	TRBJ1-2
CASSLASASKDTQYF	TRBV5-1	TRBJ2-3
CNVGTSAANTRELFF	TRBV29-1	TRBJ2-2
CASNSGGSTVEARTDTQYF	TRBV11-1	TRBJ2-3
CTSSLKGETTVTLEQYF	TRBV7-8	TRBJ2-7
CNVRLGGGFYNEQFF	TRBV29-1	TRBJ2-1
CASSLTTSGMAGSEAQYF	TRBV4-2	TRBJ2-5
CRGGDIAKNIQYF	TRBV29-1	TRBJ2-4
CASSLEAGTGPYGYTF	TRBV11-2	TRBJ1-2
CASSLNQGAGYGYTF	TRBV7-2	TRBJ1-2
CASSIVGVTGRNQPQHF	TRBV11-2	TRBJ1-5
CASRVVGLRGDTQCF	TRBV5-4	TRBJ2-3
CATSDVTSGSLNEQLF	TRBV24-1	TRBJ2-1
CASSYQTTLDEQFF	TRBV6-5	TRBJ2-1
CASSWGQDTQYF	TRBV5-1	TRBJ2-5
CASSQGLQTNNEEFF	TRBV4-2	TRBJ2-1
CTSSFSGGQETQYF	TRBV11-2	TRBJ2-5
CASSLDRGGGLYNEQFF	TRBV11-2	TRBJ2-1
CARSVGGSTDTQYF	TRBV6-1	TRBJ2-3
CASSLVTTGLQETQYF	TRBV7-8	TRBJ2-5
CSVGPGWVMDTEAFF	TRBV29-1	TRBJ1-1
CTSSLGDTGWAQPQHF	TRBV11-2	TRBJ1-5
CATSGRGTTSIGTQYF	TRBV24-1	TRBJ2-3
CASSGAEAKQFF	TRBV9	TRBJ2-1
CASSPVGRARTKNIQYF	TRBV12-3/TRBV12-4	TRBJ2-4
CSVWHVDTQYF	TRBV29-1	TRBJ2-3
CASSGLAGVQETQYF	TRBV10-2	TRBJ2-5
CASSSNGGGQETQYF	TRBV5-4	TRBJ2-5
CASSALDTISEANVLTF	TRBV6-1	TRBJ2-6
CASRTKGGPIRGEHFF	TRBV6-5	TRBJ2-1
CASSRRILAASEQFF	TRBV6-2/TRBV6-3	TRBJ2-1
CASSIGTGWTEAFF	TRBV12-3/TRBV12-4	TRBJ1-1
CASRDSYSNQPQHF	TRBV2	TRBJ1-5
CASNHGQGGAEAFF	TRBV6-1	TRBJ1-1
CSAMTSGTCIPYEQYF	TRBV29-1	TRBJ2-7
CSVPFPGQARTFF	TRBV29-1	TRBJ1-1
CASSDAPTSGTSYNEQFF	TRBV6-1	TRBJ2-1
CASSLQDFPYERYF	TRBV5-4	TRBJ2-7
CASSQYHWTWGYAGELFF	TRBV4-3	TRBJ2-2
CASRPEPGCNQPQHF	TRBV5-1	TRBJ1-5
CASISVHGGTQHF	TRBV6-1	TRBJ1-5
CACSHQDTGELFF	TRBV6-5	TRBJ2-2
CSGILAGGVETLYF	TRBV29-1	TRBJ2-5
CASNYGDSVSNQPQHF	TRBV6-6	TRBJ1-5
CNVGLEGGFYNEQFF	TRBV29-1	TRBJ2-1